This T cell receptor beta chain emerged from a study of blood T cell repertoires in COVID-19. Study background: Researchers got acute and convalescent COVID-19 samples from the United States, Italy and Spain. Sources were T cells, B-cell-depleted T cells, or PBMCs; the material itself was cDNA or gDNA.

The Seattle site enrolled patients during active infection and followed them longitudinally. The V and J ends lost 5 bases and 7 bases, in that order; junction bases with no gene match: 6. CDR1 SGHTA and CDR2 FQGTGA come from the germline V gene. The CDR3 covers 15 residues. In the original workflow: From reference gene primer amplification, estimates of nucleated cell counts were derived. Libraries were prepared by immunoSEQ multiplex PCR; TCRdb keeps only in-frame clonotypes and omits some of them. V, J and clone size are taken as reported in that table, and D and trimming were inferred from the DNA itself. Here the sample spans about 260,000 clones, roughly 86% being singletons.

This chain joins TRBV7-3 and TRBJ2-1; 12 bases agree with TRBD2. The sequence was collected from a woman aged 60-70 years with COVID-19, enrolled during active disease. Sequencing input: peripheral blood. The CDR3 region is CASSPRTSGINEQFF. CDR3 sequence (DNA): TGTGCCAGCAGCCCCCGGACTAGCGGGATAAATGAGCAGTTCTTC.